The 3 T cell receptor beta chains below all came from one sample that was sequenced in a study of cytomegalovirus exposure and HLA in healthy donors. PCR was performed using 60 Vbeta and 13 Jbeta primers. Sequencing was performed with immunoSEQ multiplex PCR; in TCRdb, only in-frame clones are kept and a portion is missing. The sample lists about 150,000 clones; about three quarters were seen once. The sequenced sample was PBMCs. Every receptor here comes from a male donor in good health and CMV-seronegative.

The V call is TRBV18, the J call TRBJ1-5, with 9 bases matching TRBD1. The germline V gene encodes CDR1 KGHSH and CDR2 LQKENI. The V and J ends lost 3 bases and 4 bases, in that order; junction bases with no gene match: 7. CDR3 length equals 16 residues. The DNA for the CDR3 is TGTGCCAGCTCACCCGAGGGACAGGGCCTAAATCAGCCCCAGCATTTT. It translates to CASSPEGQGLNQPQHF.

This rearrangement joins TRBV6-6 to TRBJ2-7; 7 positions agree with TRBD1. The CDR3 loop spans 14 amino acids. Germline V gene sequence: CDR1 MNHNY, CDR2 SVGAGI (reference sequence). V lost 2 bases and J lost 2; bases outside the gene matches: 3. CDR3 DNA: TGTGCCAGCAGTTACACCCAGGGGGCCTACGAGCAGTACTTC. It specifies CASSYTQGAYEQYF.

CDR3 protein: CSGRRGGTEAFF. The CDR3 DNA reads TGCAGCGGCCGGAGGGGGGGGACTGAAGCTTTCTTT. J is TRBJ1-1 and V is TRBV29-1; D is possibly TRBD1 (6 bases). The ends were cut back, 7 bases at V and 5 bases at J, with 14 bases in the middle. Germline CDR1 reads SQVTM; CDR2 reads ANQGSEA. The CDR3 totals 12 residues.